The present entry profiles one T cell receptor (beta chain) with its context. As yet, its antigen is unknown. The data are from a study of shared clonotypes between healthy human individuals. Across the study: Used for every donor were three CD4 naive, three CD4 memory, two CD8 naive and one CD8 memory plate.

The CDR3 spans 13 residues. The V segment lost 11 bases and the J segment 6 bases; nucleotides outside the gene matches: 10. Germline CDR1 and CDR2: MDHEN and SYDVKM. Data came from immunoSEQ multiplex PCR; TCRdb stores just in-frame clones and leaves some out. The sample consists of roughly 380,000 clones, about 96% of them appearing once. Study results and limitations: Sorted-subset sequencing, rarefaction showed, was incomplete despite large depth. Sequencing depth was a factor that was expected to affect clonotype sharing among donors.

V usage is TRBV28 and J usage is TRBJ2-7; 10 bases line up with TRBD1. Sequenced sample: memory CD8+ T cells sorted from blood. Stated subset: CD45RO+ cells pooled with CCR7-negative TemRA cells. The TCR comes from a man aged 25-45 years in good health. CDR3 nucleotides: TGTGCCTGCCGGGACAGGGGAAGTACCGAGCAGTACTTC. Translating gives CACRDRGSTEQYF.